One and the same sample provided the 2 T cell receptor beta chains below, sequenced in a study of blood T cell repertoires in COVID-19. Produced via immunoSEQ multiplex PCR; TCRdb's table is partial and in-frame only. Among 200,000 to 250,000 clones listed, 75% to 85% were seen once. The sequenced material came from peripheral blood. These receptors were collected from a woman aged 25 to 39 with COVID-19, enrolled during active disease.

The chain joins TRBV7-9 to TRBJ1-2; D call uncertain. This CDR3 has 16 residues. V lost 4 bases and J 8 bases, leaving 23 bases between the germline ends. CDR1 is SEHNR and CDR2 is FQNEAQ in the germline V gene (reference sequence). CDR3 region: CASSSVLTDSPGGYTF. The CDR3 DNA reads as TGTGCCAGCAGCTCGGTGCTGACGGACTCTCCGGGGGGCTACACCTTC.

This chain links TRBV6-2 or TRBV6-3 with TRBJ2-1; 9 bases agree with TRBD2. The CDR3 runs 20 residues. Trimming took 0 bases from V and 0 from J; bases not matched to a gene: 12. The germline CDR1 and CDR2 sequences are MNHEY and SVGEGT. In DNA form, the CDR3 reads TGTGCCAGCAGTTACTCGCTATCCAGCGGGGGGAAAATCTCCTACAATGAGCAGTTCTTC. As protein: CASSYSLSSGGKISYNEQFF.